This TCR beta chain appears in the sequencing data of a study of blood T cell repertoires in COVID-19. Looking at the study overall: There were acute and convalescent COVID-19 samples, and they came from the United States, Italy and Spain. In each case, the material was cDNA or gDNA derived from T cells, B-cell-depleted T cells, or PBMCs.

Participants were aged 18 to 89 years, lived in 24 US areas, and enrolled virtually. V shed 5 bases and J 5 bases; nucleotides not matched to a gene: 9. This CDR3 spans 15 amino acids. Germline values: CDR1 SNHLY, CDR2 FYNNEI. Original analysis: Amplification of reference gene primers provided the estimated nucleated cell counts. The method was immunoSEQ multiplex PCR; TCRdb's version includes in-frame clones alone and lacks a portion of them. Clonal size and the V and J genes are those of that table, whereas D and trimming came from the DNA. The sample lists a few hundred thousand clones; approximately 88% were seen once.

The J gene is TRBJ1-1, the V gene TRBV2; 9 nucleotides match TRBD1. This receptor was taken from a man younger than 35 with acute COVID-19. Material for sequencing was PBMCs or T cells enriched from blood (not recorded which). This chain's CDR3 is CASSFPGQGGTEAFF. CDR3 nucleotide sequence: TGTGCCAGCAGTTTCCCGGGACAGGGAGGGACTGAAGCTTTCTTT.